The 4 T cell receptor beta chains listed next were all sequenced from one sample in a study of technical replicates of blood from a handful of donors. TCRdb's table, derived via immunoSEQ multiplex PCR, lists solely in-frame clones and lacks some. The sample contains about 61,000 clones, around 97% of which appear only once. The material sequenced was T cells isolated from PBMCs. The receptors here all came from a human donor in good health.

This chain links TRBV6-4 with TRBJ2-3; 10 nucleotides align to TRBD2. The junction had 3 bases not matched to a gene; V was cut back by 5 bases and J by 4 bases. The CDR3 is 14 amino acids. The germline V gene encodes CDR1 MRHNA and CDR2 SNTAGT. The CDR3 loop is CASSSSGGADTQYF. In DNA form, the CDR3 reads TGTGCCAGCAGTTCCAGCGGGGGGGCAGATACGCAGTATTTT.

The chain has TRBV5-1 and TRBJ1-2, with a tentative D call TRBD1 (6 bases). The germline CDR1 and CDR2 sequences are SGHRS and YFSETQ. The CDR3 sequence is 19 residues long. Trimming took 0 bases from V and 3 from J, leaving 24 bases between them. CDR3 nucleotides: TGCGCCAGCAGCTTGGTGTGGAGTGGTGCGGGGGCGAGATACTATGGCTACACCTTC. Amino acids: CASSLVWSGAGARYYGYTF.

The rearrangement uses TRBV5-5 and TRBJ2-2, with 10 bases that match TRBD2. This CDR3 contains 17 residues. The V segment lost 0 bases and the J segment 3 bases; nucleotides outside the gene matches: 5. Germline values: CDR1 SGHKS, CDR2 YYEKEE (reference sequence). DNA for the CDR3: TGTGCCAGCAGCTTGGGTCCGCTAGCGGGAGACACCGGGGAGCTGTTTTTT. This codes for CASSLGPLAGDTGELFF.

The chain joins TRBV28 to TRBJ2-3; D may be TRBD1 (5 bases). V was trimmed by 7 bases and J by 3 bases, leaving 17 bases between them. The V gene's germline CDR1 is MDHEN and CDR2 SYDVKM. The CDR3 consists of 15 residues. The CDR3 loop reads CASTLGAATTDTQYF. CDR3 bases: TGTGCCAGCACCCTAGGGGCTGCTACTACAGATACGCAGTATTTT.